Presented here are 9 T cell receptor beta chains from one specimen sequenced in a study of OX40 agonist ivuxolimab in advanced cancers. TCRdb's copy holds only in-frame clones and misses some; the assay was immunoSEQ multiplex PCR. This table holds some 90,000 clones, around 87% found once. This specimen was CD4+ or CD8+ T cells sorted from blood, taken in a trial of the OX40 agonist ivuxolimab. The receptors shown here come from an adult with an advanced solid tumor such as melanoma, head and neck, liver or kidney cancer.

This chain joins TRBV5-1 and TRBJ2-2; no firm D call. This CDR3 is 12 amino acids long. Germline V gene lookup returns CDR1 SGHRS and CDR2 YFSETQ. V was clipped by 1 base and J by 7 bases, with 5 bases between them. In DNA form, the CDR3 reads TGCGCCAGCAGCTTGATTGGCGGGGAGCTGTTTTTT. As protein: CASSLIGGELFF.

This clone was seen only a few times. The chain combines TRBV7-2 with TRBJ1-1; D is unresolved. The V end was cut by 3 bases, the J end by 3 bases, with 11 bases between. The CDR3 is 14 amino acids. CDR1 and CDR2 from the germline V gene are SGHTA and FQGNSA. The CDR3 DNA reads TGTGCCAGCAGCTTGGTCGGAGAGGACACTGAAGCTTTCTTT. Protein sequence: CASSLVGEDTEAFF. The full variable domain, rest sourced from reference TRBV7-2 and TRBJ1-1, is GAGVSQSPSNKVTEKGKDVELRCDPISGHTALYWYRQSLGQGLEFLIYFQGNSAPDKSGLPSDRFSAERTGGSVSTLTIQRTQQEDSAVYLCASSLVGEDTEAFFGQGTRLTVV.

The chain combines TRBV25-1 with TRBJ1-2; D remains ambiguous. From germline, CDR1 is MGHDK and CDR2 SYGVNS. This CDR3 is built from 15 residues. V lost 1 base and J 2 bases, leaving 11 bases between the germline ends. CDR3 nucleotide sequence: TGTGCCAGCAGTGAATGGTCGGAAAAAAACTATGGCTACACCTTC. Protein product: CASSEWSEKNYGYTF.

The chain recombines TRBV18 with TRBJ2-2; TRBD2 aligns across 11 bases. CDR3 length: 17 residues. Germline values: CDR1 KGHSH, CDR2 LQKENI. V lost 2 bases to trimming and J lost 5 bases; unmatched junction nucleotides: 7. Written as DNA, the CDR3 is TGTGCCAGCTCACCAGTATCTAGCGGGAGGAGGACCGGGGAGCTGTTTTTT. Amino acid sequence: CASSPVSSGRRTGELFF.

The CDR3 sequence: CASSGTSGAWETQYF. The DNA for the CDR3 is TGTGCCAGCAGTGGGACTAGCGGAGCTTGGGAGACCCAGTACTTC. The chain has TRBV6-1 and TRBJ2-5; 10 bases are a match to TRBD2. Germline CDR1 reads MNHNS; CDR2 reads SASEGT. The CDR3 length is 15 residues. Unmatched junction bases numbered 7, after V lost 4 bases and J lost 5 bases.

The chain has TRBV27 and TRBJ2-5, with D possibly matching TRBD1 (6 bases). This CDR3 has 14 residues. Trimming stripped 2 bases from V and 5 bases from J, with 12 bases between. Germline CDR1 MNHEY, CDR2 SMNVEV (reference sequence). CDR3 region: CASSLQGLGETQYF. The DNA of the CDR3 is TGTGCCAGCAGTTTACAGGGGCTCGGGGAGACCCAGTACTTC.

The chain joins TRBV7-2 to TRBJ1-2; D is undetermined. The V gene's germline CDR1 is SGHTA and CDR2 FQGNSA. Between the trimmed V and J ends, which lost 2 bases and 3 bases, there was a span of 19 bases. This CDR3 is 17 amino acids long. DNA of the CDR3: TGTGCCAGCAGCTTAACGGGATTAAGTTCCGGGGACTATGGCTACACCTTC. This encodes CASSLTGLSSGDYGYTF.

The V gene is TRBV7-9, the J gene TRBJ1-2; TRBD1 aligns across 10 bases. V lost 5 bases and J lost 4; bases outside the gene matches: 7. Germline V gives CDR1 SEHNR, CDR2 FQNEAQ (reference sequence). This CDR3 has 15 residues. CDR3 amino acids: CASSLLGQGTYGYTF. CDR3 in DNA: TGTGCCAGCAGCCTCCTGGGACAGGGGACCTATGGCTACACCTTC.

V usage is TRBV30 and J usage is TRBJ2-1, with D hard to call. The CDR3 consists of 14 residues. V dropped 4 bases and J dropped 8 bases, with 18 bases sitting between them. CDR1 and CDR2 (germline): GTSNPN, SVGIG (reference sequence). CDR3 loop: CAWIWGRAIDEQFF. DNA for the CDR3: TGTGCCTGGATTTGGGGTCGGGCGATCGATGAGCAGTTCTTC.